The T cell receptor beta chain under discussion was sequenced for a study of OX40 agonist ivuxolimab in advanced cancers. Whole-study context: Enrolled patients in dose escalation had cancers that were hepatocellular carcinoma, melanoma, renal cell or head and neck cancer.

Profiled with immunoSEQ multiplex PCR; TCRdb holds only in-frame clones, not every one. The sample has some 98,000 clones, 80% to 90% seen once. Per the germline V gene, CDR1 is MRHNA and CDR2 is SNTAGT. V shed 6 bases and J shed 2 bases, with 14 bases lying between them. The CDR3 has 15 residues. The sequence came from an adult with an advanced solid tumor such as melanoma, head and neck, liver or kidney cancer. V is TRBV6-4 and J is TRBJ2-1; D gene unclear. The sample here was CD4+ or CD8+ T cells sorted from blood, taken in a trial of the OX40 agonist ivuxolimab. In DNA form, the CDR3 reads TGTGCCAGCAGGGTCGAGCAGACCCCCTACAATGAGCAGTTCTTC. It translates to CASRVEQTPYNEQFF.